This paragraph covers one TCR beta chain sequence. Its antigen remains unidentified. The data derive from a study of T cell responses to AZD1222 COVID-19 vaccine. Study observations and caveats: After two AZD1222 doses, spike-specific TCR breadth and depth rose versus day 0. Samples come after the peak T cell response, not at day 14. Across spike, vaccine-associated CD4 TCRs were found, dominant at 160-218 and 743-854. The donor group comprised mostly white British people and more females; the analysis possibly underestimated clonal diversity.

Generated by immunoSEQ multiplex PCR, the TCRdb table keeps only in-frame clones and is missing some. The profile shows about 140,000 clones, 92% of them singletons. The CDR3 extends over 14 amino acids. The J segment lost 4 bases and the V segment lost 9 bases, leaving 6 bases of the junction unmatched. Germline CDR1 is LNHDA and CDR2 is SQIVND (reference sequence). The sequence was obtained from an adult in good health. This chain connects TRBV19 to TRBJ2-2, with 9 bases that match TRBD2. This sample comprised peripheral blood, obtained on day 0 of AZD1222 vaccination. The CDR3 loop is CASRVTSGTGELFF. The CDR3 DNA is TGTGCCAGCCGGGTGACTAGCGGCACCGGGGAGCTGTTTTTT.